These T cell receptor beta chains were read from a single sample in a study of blood T cell repertoires in COVID-19. Produced via immunoSEQ multiplex PCR; TCRdb's table is partial and in-frame only. The data show 90,000 to 120,000 clones, approximately 92% seen once. Sequencing used peripheral blood. The receptors shown here come from a woman older than 75 with acute or convalescent COVID-19. Each CDR3 is given with its conserved first and last residue. Fields, in order: D gene, V gene, clone size, J gene, CDR3 DNA, CDR3 protein. The D gene is left open where the match is weak. The listing skips clone size in some rows; elsewhere it reads once, few, many or a size class.

d_gene: NA
v_gene: TRBV28
abundance: NA
j_gene: TRBJ1-2
CDR3nt: TGTGCCAGCCAATTCGGGACAAGCTATGGCTACACCTTC
CDR3aa: CASQFGTSYGYTF

d_gene: NA
v_gene: TRBV6-2/TRBV6-3
abundance: NA
j_gene: TRBJ2-2
CDR3nt: TGTGCCAGCAGTTACGCGGGGTACACCGGGGAGCTGTTTTTT
CDR3aa: CASSYAGYTGELFF

d_gene: NA
v_gene: TRBV7-8
abundance: NA
j_gene: TRBJ2-3
CDR3nt: TGTGCCAGCAGCACGCGGGACGCCAAAATTGGAAATACGCAGTATTTT
CDR3aa: CASSTRDAKIGNTQYF

d_gene: TRBD1
v_gene: TRBV3-1/TRBV3-2
abundance: NA
j_gene: TRBJ1-6
CDR3nt: TGTGCCAGCAGCCACGGCGACAGGGAACGGTCACCCCTCCACTTT
CDR3aa: CASSHGDRERSPLHF

d_gene: TRBD1
v_gene: TRBV7-6
abundance: NA
j_gene: TRBJ2-7
CDR3nt: TGTGCCAGCAGCATAAACAGGGGTGTTTCCTACGAGCAGTACTTC
CDR3aa: CASSINRGVSYEQYF

d_gene: NA
v_gene: TRBV7-8
abundance: NA
j_gene: TRBJ2-3
CDR3nt: TGTGCCAGCAGCTTAGCTGTGACTGGTACTAGCACAGATACGCAGTATTTT
CDR3aa: CASSLAVTGTSTDTQYF

d_gene: NA
v_gene: TRBV12-3/TRBV12-4
abundance: NA
j_gene: TRBJ1-1
CDR3nt: TGTGCCAGCAGTCCGGGACTAAACACTGAAGCTTTCTTT
CDR3aa: CASSPGLNTEAFF

d_gene: NA
v_gene: TRBV20-1
abundance: once
j_gene: TRBJ2-7
CDR3nt: TGCAGTGCTAGGAGGGGGAACGAGCAGTACTTC
CDR3aa: CSARRGNEQYF

d_gene: NA
v_gene: TRBV14
abundance: NA
j_gene: TRBJ1-6
CDR3nt: TGTGCCAGCAGCCCCGGGGGATCTCATTCACCCCTCCACTTT
CDR3aa: CASSPGGSHSPLHF

d_gene: NA
v_gene: TRBV27
abundance: NA
j_gene: TRBJ1-1
CDR3nt: TGTGCCAGCAGTAAAAGGGGTAACACTGAAGCTTTCTTT
CDR3aa: CASSKRGNTEAFF

d_gene: NA
v_gene: TRBV5-1
abundance: NA
j_gene: TRBJ2-5
CDR3nt: TGCGCCAGCAGCTACAGTGCCTCCCAAGAGACCCAGTACTTC
CDR3aa: CASSYSASQETQYF

d_gene: TRBD1
v_gene: TRBV7-8
abundance: NA
j_gene: TRBJ2-7
CDR3nt: TGTGCCAGCAAGCACAAACAGGGGTCGACCTACGAGCAGTACTTC
CDR3aa: CASKHKQGSTYEQYF

d_gene: NA
v_gene: TRBV11-2
abundance: NA
j_gene: TRBJ1-6
CDR3nt: TGTGCCAGCAGCTCCACCGGAGGGGATAATTCACCCCTCCACTTT
CDR3aa: CASSSTGGDNSPLHF

d_gene: NA
v_gene: TRBV2
abundance: NA
j_gene: TRBJ2-1
CDR3nt: TGTGCCAGCAGTGTGGCAGTCTACAATGAGCAGTTCTTC
CDR3aa: CASSVAVYNEQFF

d_gene: TRBD1
v_gene: TRBV5-1
abundance: NA
j_gene: TRBJ1-3
CDR3nt: TGCGCCAGCAGCCATAGGACAGGGCCCGGAAACACCATATATTTT
CDR3aa: CASSHRTGPGNTIYF

d_gene: NA
v_gene: TRBV5-1
abundance: NA
j_gene: TRBJ1-2
CDR3nt: TGCGCCAGCAGCTTGACAGGGCTGACAGACTATGGCTACACCTTC
CDR3aa: CASSLTGLTDYGYTF

d_gene: NA
v_gene: TRBV18
abundance: NA
j_gene: TRBJ2-7
CDR3nt: TGTGCCAGCTCACCAAACAGGGGGGGACAGTACGAGCAGTACTTC
CDR3aa: CASSPNRGGQYEQYF

d_gene: TRBD1
v_gene: TRBV6-5
abundance: once
j_gene: TRBJ1-3
CDR3nt: TGTGCCAGCAGCAAACAGGGGTCTGGAAACACCATATATTTT
CDR3aa: CASSKQGSGNTIYF

d_gene: NA
v_gene: TRBV5-6
abundance: NA
j_gene: TRBJ1-2
CDR3nt: TGTGCCAGCAGCTTTCTCCGTGTAACTGGTGGCTACACCTTC
CDR3aa: CASSFLRVTGGYTF

d_gene: TRBD1
v_gene: TRBV7-8
abundance: NA
j_gene: TRBJ1-5
CDR3nt: TGTGCCAGCAGCCCCGGACAGGCTCATCTGCCCCAGCATTTT
CDR3aa: CASSPGQAHLPQHF

d_gene: NA
v_gene: TRBV18
abundance: NA
j_gene: TRBJ2-1
CDR3nt: TGTGCCAGCTCCCCGGGGTGGAATGAGCAGTTCTTC
CDR3aa: CASSPGWNEQFF

d_gene: TRBD2
v_gene: TRBV10-3
abundance: NA
j_gene: TRBJ2-1
CDR3nt: TGTGCCATTGGAGTAGCGGGGAAAATACTTTCCTACAATGAGCAGTTCTTC
CDR3aa: CAIGVAGKILSYNEQFF

d_gene: TRBD2
v_gene: TRBV7-8
abundance: NA
j_gene: TRBJ2-7
CDR3nt: TGTGCCAGCAGCACCCCAAGCGGGGGGAACTCCTACGAGCAGTACTTC
CDR3aa: CASSTPSGGNSYEQYF

d_gene: NA
v_gene: TRBV27
abundance: once
j_gene: TRBJ2-2
CDR3nt: TGTGCCAGCAGTTTATTAATCTTCACCGGGGAGCTGTTTTTT
CDR3aa: CASSLLIFTGELFF

d_gene: NA
v_gene: TRBV24-1
abundance: NA
j_gene: TRBJ2-7
CDR3nt: TGTGCCACCAGGGCCTCGGGTGGCGAGCAGTACTTC
CDR3aa: CATRASGGEQYF

d_gene: NA
v_gene: TRBV28
abundance: NA
j_gene: TRBJ1-2
CDR3nt: TGTGCCAGCAGTCTCCCCCAGCGTACTAACTATGGCTACACCTTC
CDR3aa: CASSLPQRTNYGYTF

d_gene: TRBD1
v_gene: TRBV15
abundance: NA
j_gene: TRBJ1-4
CDR3nt: TGTGCCACCAACCCGACAGGGTCTACTGAAAAACTGTTTTTT
CDR3aa: CATNPTGSTEKLFF

d_gene: NA
v_gene: TRBV7-7
abundance: NA
j_gene: TRBJ2-2
CDR3nt: TGTGCCAGCAGCCAGGACGGGGAGCTGTTTTTT
CDR3aa: CASSQDGELFF

d_gene: NA
v_gene: TRBV5-6
abundance: NA
j_gene: TRBJ1-2
CDR3nt: TGTGCCAGCAGTATGTCCCGGACAGTAATCTACACCTTC
CDR3aa: CASSMSRTVIYTF

d_gene: TRBD2
v_gene: TRBV7-3
abundance: NA
j_gene: TRBJ2-2
CDR3nt: TGTGCCAGCAGCCCGCCCGGGGGGGCCCAAACCGGGGAGCTGTTTTTT
CDR3aa: CASSPPGGAQTGELFF

d_gene: TRBD2
v_gene: TRBV7-2
abundance: NA
j_gene: TRBJ2-7
CDR3nt: TGTGCCAGCAGCCACCCACGGGAGGGACTACGCAAGCAGTACTTC
CDR3aa: CASSHPREGLRKQYF

d_gene: NA
v_gene: TRBV5-4
abundance: NA
j_gene: TRBJ2-7
CDR3nt: TGTGCCAGCAGCTTCGGGGAGACCATTAAGTACTTC
CDR3aa: CASSFGETIKYF

d_gene: TRBD1
v_gene: TRBV5-6
abundance: NA
j_gene: TRBJ2-4
CDR3nt: TGTGCCAGCAGCTCGGGACAGGGGGCTTTTGGAAACATTCAGTACTTC
CDR3aa: CASSSGQGAFGNIQYF

d_gene: TRBD1
v_gene: TRBV24-1
abundance: NA
j_gene: TRBJ2-2
CDR3nt: TGTGCCACCAGTGATTCTCCGGGACAGCACACCGGGGAGCTGTTTTTT
CDR3aa: CATSDSPGQHTGELFF

d_gene: NA
v_gene: TRBV5-1
abundance: many
j_gene: TRBJ2-1
CDR3nt: TGCGCCAGCAGCTGGGAGACGAACGTCCCGGGCAATGAGCAGTTCTTC
CDR3aa: CASSWETNVPGNEQFF

d_gene: NA
v_gene: TRBV5-6
abundance: NA
j_gene: TRBJ2-5
CDR3nt: TGTGCCACCAGAAAGACGGGGGACCAAGAGACCCAGTACTTC
CDR3aa: CATRKTGDQETQYF

d_gene: NA
v_gene: TRBV12-3/TRBV12-4
abundance: NA
j_gene: TRBJ1-5
CDR3nt: TGTGCCAGCAGTTTCGGGGGGATTCAGCCCCAGCATTTT
CDR3aa: CASSFGGIQPQHF

d_gene: TRBD1
v_gene: TRBV4-1
abundance: NA
j_gene: TRBJ1-4
CDR3nt: TGCGCCAGCAGCCCAGCCCTGGGGACAGGGGGTGAAAAACTGTTTTTT
CDR3aa: CASSPALGTGGEKLFF

d_gene: TRBD1
v_gene: TRBV7-2
abundance: NA
j_gene: TRBJ1-5
CDR3nt: TGTGCCAGCAGCCTAACCGGGACAGGGGGCAATCAGCCCCAGCATTTT
CDR3aa: CASSLTGTGGNQPQHF

d_gene: NA
v_gene: TRBV3-1/TRBV3-2
abundance: NA
j_gene: TRBJ2-7
CDR3nt: TGTGCCAGCAGCCAAGAACTAGCCCGGGGCGGCGAGCAGTACTTC
CDR3aa: CASSQELARGGEQYF